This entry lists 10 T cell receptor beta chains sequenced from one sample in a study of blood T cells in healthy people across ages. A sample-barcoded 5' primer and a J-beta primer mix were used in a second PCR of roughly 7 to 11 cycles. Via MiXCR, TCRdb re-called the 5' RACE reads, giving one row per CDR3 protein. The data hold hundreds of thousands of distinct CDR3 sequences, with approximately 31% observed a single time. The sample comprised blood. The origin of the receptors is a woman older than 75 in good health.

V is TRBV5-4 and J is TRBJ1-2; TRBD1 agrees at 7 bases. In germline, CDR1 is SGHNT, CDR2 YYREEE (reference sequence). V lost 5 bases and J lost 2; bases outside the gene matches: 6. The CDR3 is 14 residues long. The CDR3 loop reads CASRPGTDNYGYTF. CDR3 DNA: TGTGCCAGCAGGCCCGGGACAGACAACTATGGCTACACCTTC.

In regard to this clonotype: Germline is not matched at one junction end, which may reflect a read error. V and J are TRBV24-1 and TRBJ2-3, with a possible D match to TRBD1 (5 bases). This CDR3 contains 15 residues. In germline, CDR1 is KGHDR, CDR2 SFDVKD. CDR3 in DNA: TGTGCCACCAGTGACCCAGGGTCCCCCACAAATACGCAGTATTTT. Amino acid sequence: CATSDPGSPTNTQYF.

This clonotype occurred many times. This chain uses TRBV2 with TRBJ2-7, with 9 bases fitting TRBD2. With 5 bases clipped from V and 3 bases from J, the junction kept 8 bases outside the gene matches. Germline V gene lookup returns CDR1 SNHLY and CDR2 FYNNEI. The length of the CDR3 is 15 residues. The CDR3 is CASSSGAGGFYEQYF. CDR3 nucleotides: TGTGCCAGCAGTTCTGGAGCGGGGGGTTTCTACGAGCAGTACTTC.

CDR3 sequence (DNA): TGCGCCAGCAGCCCTGGGCGGGGAGCGGCCAAGAAAAATAATGAAAAACTGTTTTTT. It translates to CASSPGRGAAKKNNEKLFF. The chain links TRBV5-1 to TRBJ1-4; D remains ambiguous. Trimming took off 4 bases at V and 4 bases at J, with 26 bases between the two ends. Germline V gene sequence: CDR1 SGHRS, CDR2 YFSETQ. CDR3 length equals 19 residues.

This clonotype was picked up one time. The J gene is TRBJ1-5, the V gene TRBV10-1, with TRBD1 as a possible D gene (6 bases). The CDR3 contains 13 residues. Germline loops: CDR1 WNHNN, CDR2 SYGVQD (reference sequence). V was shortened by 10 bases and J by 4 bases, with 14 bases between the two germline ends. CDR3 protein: CATAGTSNQPQHF. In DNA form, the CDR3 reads TGCGCCACGGCCGGGACAAGTAATCAGCCCCAGCATTTT.

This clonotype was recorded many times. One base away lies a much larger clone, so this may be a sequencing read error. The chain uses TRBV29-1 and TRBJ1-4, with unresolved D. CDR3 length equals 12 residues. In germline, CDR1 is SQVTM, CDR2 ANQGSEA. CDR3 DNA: TGCAGCGTTGCTCATGGAAGAGAAAAACGGTTTTTT. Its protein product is CSVAHGREKRFF.

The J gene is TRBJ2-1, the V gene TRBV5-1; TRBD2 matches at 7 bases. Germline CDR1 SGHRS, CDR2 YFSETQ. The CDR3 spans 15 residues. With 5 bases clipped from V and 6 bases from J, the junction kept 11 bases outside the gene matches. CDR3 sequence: CASSYFRDYRNEQFF. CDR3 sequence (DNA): TGCGCCAGCAGTTATTTTCGGGACTATCGCAATGAGCAGTTCTTC.

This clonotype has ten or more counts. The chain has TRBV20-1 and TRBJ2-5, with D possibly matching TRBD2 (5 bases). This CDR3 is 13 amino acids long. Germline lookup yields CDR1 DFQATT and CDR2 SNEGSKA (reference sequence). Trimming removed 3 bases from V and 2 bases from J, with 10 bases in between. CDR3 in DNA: TGCAGTGCTAGGGGAGACTGGCAAGAGACCCAGTACTTC. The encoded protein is CSARGDWQETQYF.

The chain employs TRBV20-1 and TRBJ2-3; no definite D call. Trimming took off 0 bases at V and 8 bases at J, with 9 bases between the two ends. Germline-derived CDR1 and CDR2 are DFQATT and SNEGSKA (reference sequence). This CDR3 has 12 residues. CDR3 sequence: CSARDPLVTQYF. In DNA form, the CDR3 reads TGCAGTGCTAGAGATCCCCTAGTTACGCAGTATTTT.

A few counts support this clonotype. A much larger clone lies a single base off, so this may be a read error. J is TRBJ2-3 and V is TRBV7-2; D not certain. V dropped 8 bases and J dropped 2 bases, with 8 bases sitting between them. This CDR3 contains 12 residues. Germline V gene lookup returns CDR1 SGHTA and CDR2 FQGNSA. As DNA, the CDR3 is TGTGCCAGCGGAGCAGACACAGATACGCAGTATTTT. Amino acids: CASGADTDTQYF.